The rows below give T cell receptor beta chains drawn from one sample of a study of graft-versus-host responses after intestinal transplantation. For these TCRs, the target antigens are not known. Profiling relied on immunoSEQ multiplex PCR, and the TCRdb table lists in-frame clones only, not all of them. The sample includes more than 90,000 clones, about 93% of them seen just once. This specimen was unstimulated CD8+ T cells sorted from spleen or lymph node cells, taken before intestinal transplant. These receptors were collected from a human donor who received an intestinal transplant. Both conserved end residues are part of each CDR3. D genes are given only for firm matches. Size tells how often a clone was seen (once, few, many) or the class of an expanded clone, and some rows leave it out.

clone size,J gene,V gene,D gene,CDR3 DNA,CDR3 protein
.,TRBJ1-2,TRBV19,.,TGTGCCAGTAGTATATCCTGGTTCCAGGGCTACACCTTC,CASSISWFQGYTF
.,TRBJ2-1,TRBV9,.,TGTGCCAGCAGCGTAGCACTAGAGTTCAATGAGCAGTTCTTC,CASSVALEFNEQFF
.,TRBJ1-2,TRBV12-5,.,TGTGCTAGTGGTCCCCAAACACAGGGAAACTATGGCTACACCTTC,CASGPQTQGNYGYTF
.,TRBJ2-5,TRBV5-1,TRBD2,TGCGCCAGCAGCCCGCGACTAGCTGATTCAGAGACCCAGTACTTC,CASSPRLADSETQYF
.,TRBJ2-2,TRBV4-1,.,TGCGCCAGCAGCCAAGAGGGACAGAACACCGGGGAGCTGTTTTTT,CASSQEGQNTGELFF
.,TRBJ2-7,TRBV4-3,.,TGCGCCAGCAGCCAGGGCCGGGGAGCCTACGAGCAGTACTTC,CASSQGRGAYEQYF
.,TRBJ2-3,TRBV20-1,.,TGCAGTGGCGGGGCTGCAGATACGCAGTATTTT,CSGGAADTQYF
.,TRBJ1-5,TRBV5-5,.,TGTGCCAGCAGCTTGGGACTTCAGCCCCAGCATTTT,CASSLGLQPQHF
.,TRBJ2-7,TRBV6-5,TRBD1,TGTGCCAGTGGGACAGTCGAGCAGTACTTC,CASGTVEQYF
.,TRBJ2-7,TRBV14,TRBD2,TGTGCCAGCAGCCAAGACGGGACTAGTCATTACGAGCAGTACTTC,CASSQDGTSHYEQYF
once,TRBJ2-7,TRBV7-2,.,TGTGCCAGCAGCCCCGGCTACGAGCAGTACTTC,CASSPGYEQYF
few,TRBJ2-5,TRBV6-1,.,TGTGCCAGCAGTGAAGCCGGAGGGAACCAAGAGACCCAGTACTTC,CASSEAGGNQETQYF
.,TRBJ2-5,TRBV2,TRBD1,TGTGCCAGCAACGGACTGGGGACAGGGGAAGGAGAGACCCAGTACTTC,CASNGLGTGEGETQYF
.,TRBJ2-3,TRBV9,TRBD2,TGTGCCAGCAGCCCAGAGGGCCTCCTAGCGGGACCCACAGATACGCAGTATTTT,CASSPEGLLAGPTDTQYF
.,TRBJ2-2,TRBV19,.,TGTGCCAGCCCTACCGGGACCGGGGAGCTGTTTTTT,CASPTGTGELFF
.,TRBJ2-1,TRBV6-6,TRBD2,TGTGCCACCGGGACTAGCTCCTACAATGAGCAGTTCTTC,CATGTSSYNEQFF
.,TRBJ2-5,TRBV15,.,TGTGCCACCAGCAGAGTAACAGTCCAAGAGACCCAGTACTTC,CATSRVTVQETQYF
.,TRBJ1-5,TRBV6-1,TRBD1,TGTGCCAGCAGTGGAGGACAGGGTTCTTATCAGCCCCAGCATTTT,CASSGGQGSYQPQHF
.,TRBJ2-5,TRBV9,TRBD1,TGTGCCAGCAGCCCAAGACAGGGCCGTCAAGAGACCCAGTACTTC,CASSPRQGRQETQYF
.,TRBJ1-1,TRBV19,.,TGTGCCAGTCTCCAGGGGACCACTGAAGCTTTCTTT,CASLQGTTEAFF
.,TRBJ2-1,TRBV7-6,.,TGTGCCAGCAGCTTAGTTATCGGGAGATCTGACAATGAGCAGTTCTTC,CASSLVIGRSDNEQFF
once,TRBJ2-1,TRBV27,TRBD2,TGTGCCAGCAGTTTCGGGACTAGCGGGTCCACCCGGTCCTACAATGAGCAGTTCTTC,CASSFGTSGSTRSYNEQFF
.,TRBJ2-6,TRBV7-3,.,TGTGCCAGCAGCTTATGGTCAGGGCTAGGGGCCAACGTCCTGACTTTC,CASSLWSGLGANVLTF
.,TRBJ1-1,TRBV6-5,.,TGTGCCAGCAGTTACGTTTGGGGGGGGACGAACACTGAAGCTTTCTTT,CASSYVWGGTNTEAFF
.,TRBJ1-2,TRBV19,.,TGTGCCAGTAGTCTAAACCGGGATCCTAACTATGGCTACACCTTC,CASSLNRDPNYGYTF
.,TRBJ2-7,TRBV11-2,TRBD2,TGTGCCAGCAGCTTAGATCTAATGGGGGAGGGAAGACAGTACTTC,CASSLDLMGEGRQYF
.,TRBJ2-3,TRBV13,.,TGTGCCAGCAGCCACTCGGGACTTTCCACAGATACGCAGTATTTT,CASSHSGLSTDTQYF
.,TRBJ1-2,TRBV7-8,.,TGTGCCAGCAGCTTAGATTGGGTGGCGGACTTGAATGGCTACACCTTC,CASSLDWVADLNGYTF
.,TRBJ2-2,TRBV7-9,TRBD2,TGTGCCAGCAGGTTCGACGGCGGGGGCACCGGGGAGCTGTTTTTT,CASRFDGGGTGELFF
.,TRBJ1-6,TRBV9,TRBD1,TGTGCCAGCAGCCCCGACAGGGGTGAAACCCTCCACTTT,CASSPDRGETLHF
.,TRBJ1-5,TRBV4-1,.,TGCGCCAGCAGCCAAGCAGGGAATAGCAATCAGCCCCAGCATTTT,CASSQAGNSNQPQHF
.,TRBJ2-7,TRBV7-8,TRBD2,TGTGCCAGCAGCACAGGGACTAGCGCACCCTACGAGCAGTACTTC,CASSTGTSAPYEQYF
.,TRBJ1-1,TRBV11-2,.,TGTGCCAGCAGCACCCTTTTTGATGCGGCTGGTAACACTGAAGCTTTCTTT,CASSTLFDAAGNTEAFF
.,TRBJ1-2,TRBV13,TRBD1,TGTGCCAGCAGCGCGACAGGGTCGAGGGGCTACACCTTC,CASSATGSRGYTF
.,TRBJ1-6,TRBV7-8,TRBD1,TGTGCCAGCAGCTTAGGTAAGGACAGGGACGGTTTATCCCTCCACTTT,CASSLGKDRDGLSLHF
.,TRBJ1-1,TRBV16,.,TGTGCCAGCAGCCAATGGAAGGGGCTGAACACTGAAGCTTTCTTT,CASSQWKGLNTEAFF